Sequencing of this T cell receptor beta chain was carried out in a study of T cell repertoires in ileal Crohn's disease. Study information: Thiopurines (approximately ten) or anti-TNF agents (approximately 20) were given postoperatively to about half. Each sample's TCRB immunosequencing used 450 to 550 nanograms of biopsy DNA.

CDR1 is MDHEN, CDR2 SYDVKM, per germline. Trimming cost V 3 bases and J 6 bases, with 14 bases left between them. The CDR3 totals 14 residues. Time point meaning: proximal margin of the surgical specimen (macroscopically non-inflamed). Clones were sequenced by immunoSEQ multiplex PCR, and TCRdb holds only the in-frame ones, with some missing. The sample carries roughly 3,000 clones, about 89% recorded once. Study conclusions and caveats: Clonal expansions were more frequent in active smokers than non-smokers at surgery.

On this clone itself: Antigen: not known.

V gene TRBV28 combines with J gene TRBJ1-2; TRBD1 might be the D (6 bases). This receptor was identified in an adult with Crohn's disease. Sequencing was performed on ileal tissue. The CDR3 spells CASSFGQYGDGYTF. CDR3 bases: TGTGCCAGCAGTTTCGGACAGTATGGGGATGGCTACACCTTC.